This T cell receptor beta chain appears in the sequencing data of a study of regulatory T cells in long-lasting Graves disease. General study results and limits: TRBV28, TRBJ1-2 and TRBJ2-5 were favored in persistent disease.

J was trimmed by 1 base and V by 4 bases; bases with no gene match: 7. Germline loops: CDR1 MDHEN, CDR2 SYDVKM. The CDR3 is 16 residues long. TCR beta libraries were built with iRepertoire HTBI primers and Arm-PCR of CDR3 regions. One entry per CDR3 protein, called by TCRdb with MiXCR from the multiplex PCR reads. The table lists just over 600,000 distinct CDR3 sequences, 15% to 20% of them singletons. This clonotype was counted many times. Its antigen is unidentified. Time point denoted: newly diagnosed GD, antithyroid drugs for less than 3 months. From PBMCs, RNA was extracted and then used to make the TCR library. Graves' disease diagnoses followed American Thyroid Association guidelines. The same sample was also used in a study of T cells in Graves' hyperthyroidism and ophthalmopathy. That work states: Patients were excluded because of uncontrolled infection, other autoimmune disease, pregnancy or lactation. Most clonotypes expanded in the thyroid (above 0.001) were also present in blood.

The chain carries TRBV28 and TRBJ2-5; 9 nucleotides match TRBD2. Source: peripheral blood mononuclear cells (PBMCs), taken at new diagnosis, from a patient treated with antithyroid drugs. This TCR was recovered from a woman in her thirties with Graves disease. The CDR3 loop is CASSSAGGSRQETQYF. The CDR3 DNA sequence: TGTGCCAGCAGTTCCGCGGGAGGGTCCCGCCAAGAGACCCAGTACTTC.